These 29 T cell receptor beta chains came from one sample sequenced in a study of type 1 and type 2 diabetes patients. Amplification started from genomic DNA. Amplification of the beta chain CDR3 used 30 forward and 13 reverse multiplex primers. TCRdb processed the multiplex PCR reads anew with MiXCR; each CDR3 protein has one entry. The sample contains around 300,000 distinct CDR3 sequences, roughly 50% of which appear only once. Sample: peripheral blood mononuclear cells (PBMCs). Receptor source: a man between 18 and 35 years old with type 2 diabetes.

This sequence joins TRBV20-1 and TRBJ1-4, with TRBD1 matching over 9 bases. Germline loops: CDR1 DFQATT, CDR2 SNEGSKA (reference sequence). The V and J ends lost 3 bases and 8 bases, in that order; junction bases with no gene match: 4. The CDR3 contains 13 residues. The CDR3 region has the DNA TGCAGTGCTAGGGGACAGGGAACGGAAAAACTGTTTTTT. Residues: CSARGQGTEKLFF.

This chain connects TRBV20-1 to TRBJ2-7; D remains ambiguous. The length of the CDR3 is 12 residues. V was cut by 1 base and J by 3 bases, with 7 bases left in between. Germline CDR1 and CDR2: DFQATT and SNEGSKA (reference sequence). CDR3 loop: CSARGNHYEQYF. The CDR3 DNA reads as TGCAGTGCTAGAGGTAACCACTACGAGCAGTACTTC.

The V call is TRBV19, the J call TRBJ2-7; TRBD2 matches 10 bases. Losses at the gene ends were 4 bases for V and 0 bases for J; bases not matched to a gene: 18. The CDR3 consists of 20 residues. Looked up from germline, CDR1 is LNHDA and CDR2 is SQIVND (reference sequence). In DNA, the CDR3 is TGTGCCAGTAGTACTCTAGACCCCTCTTCAAGCGGGAGGGCCTCCTACGAGCAGTACTTC. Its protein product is CASSTLDPSSSGRASYEQYF.

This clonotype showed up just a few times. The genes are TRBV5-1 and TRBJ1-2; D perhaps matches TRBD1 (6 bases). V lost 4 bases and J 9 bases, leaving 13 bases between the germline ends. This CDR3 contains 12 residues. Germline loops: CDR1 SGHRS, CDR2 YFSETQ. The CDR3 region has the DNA TGCGCCAGCAGCCAGCAACAGGGAAGCTACACCTTC. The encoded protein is CASSQQQGSYTF.

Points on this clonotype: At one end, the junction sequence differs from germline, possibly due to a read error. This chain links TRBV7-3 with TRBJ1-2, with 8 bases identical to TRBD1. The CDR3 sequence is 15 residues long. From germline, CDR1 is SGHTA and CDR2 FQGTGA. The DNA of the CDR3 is TGCGCCAGCAGCCAAGGACAGGGTACGGGAGGTGGCTACACCTTC. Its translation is CASSQGQGTGGGYTF.

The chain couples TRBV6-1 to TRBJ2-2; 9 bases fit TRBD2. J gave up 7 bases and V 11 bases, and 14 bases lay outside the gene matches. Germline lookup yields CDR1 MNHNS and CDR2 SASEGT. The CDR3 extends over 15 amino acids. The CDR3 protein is CASRRLAGSGGELFF. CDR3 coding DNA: TGTGCCTCTAGGCGGCTAGCGGGATCAGGCGGGGAGCTGTTTTTT.

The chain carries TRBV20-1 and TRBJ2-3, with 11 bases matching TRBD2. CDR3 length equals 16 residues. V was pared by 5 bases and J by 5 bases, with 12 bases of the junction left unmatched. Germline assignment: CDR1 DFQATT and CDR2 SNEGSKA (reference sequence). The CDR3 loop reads CSAPVRTSGRGDTQYF. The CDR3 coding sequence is TGCAGTGCTCCCGTAAGGACTAGCGGGCGGGGAGATACGCAGTATTTT.

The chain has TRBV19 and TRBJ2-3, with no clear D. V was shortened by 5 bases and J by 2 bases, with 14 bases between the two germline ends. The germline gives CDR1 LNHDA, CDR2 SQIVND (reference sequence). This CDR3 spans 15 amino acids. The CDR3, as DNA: TGTGCCAGTAGTCGGGCAAGGTCCCTCACAGATACGCAGTATTTT. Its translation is CASSRARSLTDTQYF.

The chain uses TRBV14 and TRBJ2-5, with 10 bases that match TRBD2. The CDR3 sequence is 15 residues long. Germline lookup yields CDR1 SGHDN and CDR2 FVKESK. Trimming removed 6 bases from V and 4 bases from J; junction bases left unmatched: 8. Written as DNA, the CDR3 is TGTGCCAGCAGTGACCTAGCGGGAGCGGTAGAGACCCAGTACTTC. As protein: CASSDLAGAVETQYF.

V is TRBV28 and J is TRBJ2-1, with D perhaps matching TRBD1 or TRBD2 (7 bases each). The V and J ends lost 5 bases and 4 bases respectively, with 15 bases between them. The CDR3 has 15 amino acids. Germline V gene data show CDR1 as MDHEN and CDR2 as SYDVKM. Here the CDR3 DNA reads TGTGCCAGCAGTCCCCAGGGGGGACTATACAATGAGCAGTTCTTC. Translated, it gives CASSPQGGLYNEQFF.

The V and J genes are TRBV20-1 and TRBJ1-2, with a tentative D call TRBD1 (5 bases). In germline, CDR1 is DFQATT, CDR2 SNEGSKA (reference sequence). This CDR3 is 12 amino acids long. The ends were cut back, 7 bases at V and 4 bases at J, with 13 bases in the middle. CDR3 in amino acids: CSVTTGTYGYTF. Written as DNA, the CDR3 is TGCAGTGTAACCACCGGGACCTATGGCTACACCTTC.

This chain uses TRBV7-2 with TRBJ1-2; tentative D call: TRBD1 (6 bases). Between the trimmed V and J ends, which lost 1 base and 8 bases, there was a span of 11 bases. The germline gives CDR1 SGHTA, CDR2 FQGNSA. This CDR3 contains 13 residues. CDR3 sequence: CASSLVGGRGYTF. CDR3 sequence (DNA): TGTGCCAGCAGCTTAGTTGGGGGCCGCGGCTACACCTTC.

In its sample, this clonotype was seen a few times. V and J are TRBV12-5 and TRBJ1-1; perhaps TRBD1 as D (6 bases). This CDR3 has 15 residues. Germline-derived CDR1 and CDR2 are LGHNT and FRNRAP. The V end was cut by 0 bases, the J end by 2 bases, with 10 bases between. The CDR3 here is CASGLVGGINTEAFF. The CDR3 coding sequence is TGTGCTAGTGGTTTGGTAGGGGGGATAAACACTGAAGCTTTCTTT. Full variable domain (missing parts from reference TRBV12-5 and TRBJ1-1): DARVTQTPRHKVTEMGQEVTMRCQPILGHNTVFWYRQTMMQGLELLAYFRNRAPLDDSGMPKDRFSAEMPDATLATLKIQPSEPRDSAVYFCASGLVGGINTEAFFGQGTRLTVV.

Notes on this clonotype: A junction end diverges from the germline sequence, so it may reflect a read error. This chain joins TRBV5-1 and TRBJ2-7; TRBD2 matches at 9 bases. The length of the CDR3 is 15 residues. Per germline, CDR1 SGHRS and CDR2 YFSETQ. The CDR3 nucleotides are TGCGCCAGCAGCTTGGAGACTAGCGGATCCTACGGGCAGTACTTC. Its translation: CASSLETSGSYGQYF. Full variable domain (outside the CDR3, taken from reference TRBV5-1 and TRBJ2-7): KAGVTQTPRYLIKTRGQQVTLSCSPISGHRSVSWYQQTPGQGLQFLFEYFSETQRNKGNFPGRFSGRQFSNSRSEMNVSTLELGDSALYLCASSLETSGSYGQYFGPGTRLTVT.

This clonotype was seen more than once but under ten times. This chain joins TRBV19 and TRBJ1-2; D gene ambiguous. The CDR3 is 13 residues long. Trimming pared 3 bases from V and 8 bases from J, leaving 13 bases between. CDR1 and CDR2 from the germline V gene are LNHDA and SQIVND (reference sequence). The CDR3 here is CASSIGGFDGYTF. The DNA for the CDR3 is TGTGCCAGTAGTATTGGCGGGTTCGACGGCTACACCTTC.

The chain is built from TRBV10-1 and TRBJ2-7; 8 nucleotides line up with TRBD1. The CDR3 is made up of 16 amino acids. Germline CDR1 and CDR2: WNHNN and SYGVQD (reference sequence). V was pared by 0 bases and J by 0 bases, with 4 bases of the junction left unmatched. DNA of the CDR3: TGCGCCAGCAGTGAGTCCGGACAGGGATACTCCTACGAGCAGTACTTC. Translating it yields CASSESGQGYSYEQYF.

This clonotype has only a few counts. The CDR3 sequence is CASSETDFYNEQFF. CDR3 in DNA: TGCGCCAGCAGTGAAACGGACTTTTACAATGAGCAGTTCTTC. This sequence joins TRBV10-2 and TRBJ2-1; perhaps TRBD2 as D (5 bases). The germline gives CDR1 WSHSY, CDR2 SAAADI. V was cut by 3 bases and J by 4 bases, with 10 bases left in between. The CDR3 totals 14 residues.

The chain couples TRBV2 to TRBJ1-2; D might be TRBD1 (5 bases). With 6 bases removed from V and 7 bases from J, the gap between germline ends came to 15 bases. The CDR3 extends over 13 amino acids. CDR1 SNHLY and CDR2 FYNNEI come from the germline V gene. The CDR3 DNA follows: TGTGCCAGCAGGACGGGACCAACCGGTGGCTACACCTTC. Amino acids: CASRTGPTGGYTF. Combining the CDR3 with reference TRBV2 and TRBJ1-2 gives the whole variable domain EPEVTQTPSHQVTQMGQEVILRCVPISNHLYFYWYRQILGQKVEFLVSFYNNEISEKSEIFDDQFSVERPDGSNFTLKIRSTKLEDSAMYFCASRTGPTGGYTFGSGTRLTVV.

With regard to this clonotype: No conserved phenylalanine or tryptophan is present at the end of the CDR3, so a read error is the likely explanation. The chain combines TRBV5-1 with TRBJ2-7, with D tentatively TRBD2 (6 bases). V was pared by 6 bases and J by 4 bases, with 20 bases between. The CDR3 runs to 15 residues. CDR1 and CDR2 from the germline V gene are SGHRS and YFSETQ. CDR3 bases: TGCGCCAGCACTCGCGGGACGGCTCCTAGGTACGAGCAGTACATC. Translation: CASTRGTAPRYEQYI.

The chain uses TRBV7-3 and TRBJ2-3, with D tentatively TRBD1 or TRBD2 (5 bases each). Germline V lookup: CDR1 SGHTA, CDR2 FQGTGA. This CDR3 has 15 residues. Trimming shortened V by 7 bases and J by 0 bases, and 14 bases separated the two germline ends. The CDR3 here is CASTPGTVSTDTQYF. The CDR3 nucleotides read TGTGCCAGCACCCCCGGGACCGTAAGCACAGATACGCAGTATTTT.

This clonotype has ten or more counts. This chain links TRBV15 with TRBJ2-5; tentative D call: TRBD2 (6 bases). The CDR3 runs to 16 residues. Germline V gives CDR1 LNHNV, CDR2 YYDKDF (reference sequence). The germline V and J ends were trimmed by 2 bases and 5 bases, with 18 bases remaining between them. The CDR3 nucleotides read TGTGCCACCAGCAGACCTGAATTTGGGGGGTGGGAGACCCAGTACTTC. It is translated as CATSRPEFGGWETQYF.

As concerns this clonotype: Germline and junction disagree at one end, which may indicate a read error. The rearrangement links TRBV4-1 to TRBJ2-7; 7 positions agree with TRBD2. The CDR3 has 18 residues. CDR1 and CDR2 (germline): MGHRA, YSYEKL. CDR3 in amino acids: CASSPTLPGGLNGYEQHF. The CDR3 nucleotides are TGTGCCAGCAGCCCGACCCTACCGGGAGGCCTTAATGGGTACGAGCAGCACTTC.

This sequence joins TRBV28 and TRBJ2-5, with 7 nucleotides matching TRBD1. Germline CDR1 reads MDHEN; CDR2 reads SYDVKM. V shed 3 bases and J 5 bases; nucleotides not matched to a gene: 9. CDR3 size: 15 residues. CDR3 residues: CASSFRGTGAETQYF. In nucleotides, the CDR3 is TGTGCCAGCAGTTTTCGGGGTACAGGGGCTGAGACCCAGTACTTC.

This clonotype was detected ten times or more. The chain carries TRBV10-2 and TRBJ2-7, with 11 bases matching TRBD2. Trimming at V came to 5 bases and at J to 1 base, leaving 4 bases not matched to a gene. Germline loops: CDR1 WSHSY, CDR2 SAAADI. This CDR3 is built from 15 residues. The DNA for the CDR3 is TGCGCCAGCAGTCTTAGCGGGGGGGCTTCCTACGAGCAGTACTTC. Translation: CASSLSGGASYEQYF.

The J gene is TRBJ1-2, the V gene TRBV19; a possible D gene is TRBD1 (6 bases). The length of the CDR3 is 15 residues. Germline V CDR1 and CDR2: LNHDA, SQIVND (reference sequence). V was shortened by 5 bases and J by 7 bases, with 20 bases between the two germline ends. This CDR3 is CASSPGTPITFGYTF. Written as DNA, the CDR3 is TGTGCCAGTAGTCCAGGGACACCCATAACCTTTGGCTACACCTTC.

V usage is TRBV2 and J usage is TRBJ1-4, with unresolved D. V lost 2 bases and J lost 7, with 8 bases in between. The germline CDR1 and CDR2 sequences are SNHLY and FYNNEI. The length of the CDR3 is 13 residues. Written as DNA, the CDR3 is TGTGCCAGCAGTGAAACAGCGGGTGAAAAACTGTTTTTT. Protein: CASSETAGEKLFF.

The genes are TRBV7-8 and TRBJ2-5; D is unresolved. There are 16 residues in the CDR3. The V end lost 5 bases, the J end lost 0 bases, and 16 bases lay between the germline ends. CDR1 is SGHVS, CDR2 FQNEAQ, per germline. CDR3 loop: CASSPRRTVDQETQYF. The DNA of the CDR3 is TGTGCCAGCAGCCCCCGAAGGACGGTAGACCAAGAGACCCAGTACTTC.

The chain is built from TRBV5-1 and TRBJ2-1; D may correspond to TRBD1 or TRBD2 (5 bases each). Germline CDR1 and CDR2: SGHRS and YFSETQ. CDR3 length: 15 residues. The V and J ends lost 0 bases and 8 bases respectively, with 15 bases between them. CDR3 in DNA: TGCGCCAGCAGCTTGGAACTAACCCTGGGACATGAGCAGTTCTTC. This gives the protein CASSLELTLGHEQFF.

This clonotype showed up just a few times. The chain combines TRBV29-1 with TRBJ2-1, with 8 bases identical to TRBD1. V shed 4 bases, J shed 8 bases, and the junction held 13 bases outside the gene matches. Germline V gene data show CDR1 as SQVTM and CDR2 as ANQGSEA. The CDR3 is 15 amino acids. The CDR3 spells CSVVLWTGFGDEQFF. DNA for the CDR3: TGCAGCGTTGTCCTATGGACAGGGTTTGGGGATGAGCAGTTCTTC.